The rows below give T cell receptor beta chains drawn from one sample of a study of T cells after posttransplantation cyclophosphamide. The method was immunoSEQ multiplex PCR; TCRdb's version includes in-frame clones alone and lacks a portion of them. The sample holds fewer than 20,000 clones, around 70% seen once. Sequenced material: PBMCs, taken after an allogeneic stem cell transplant with post-transplant cyclophosphamide. The origin of the receptors is a male patient aged 25-45 years who received an allogeneic stem cell transplant from a related donor, was CMV-positive, and had acute GVHD only. Some T cells may trace back to the graft donor. CDR3s include the opening cysteine and the closing phenylalanine or tryptophan. The D gene is left open where the match is weak. Size is omitted from some rows. Given values are once, few, many or a class for expanded clones.

v_call: TRBV7-2; d_call: TRBD2; clone_size: once; j_call: TRBJ2-3; cdr3_aa: CASRERGGSTDTQYF; cdr3_nt: TGTGCCAGCAGAGAGCGGGGTGGGAGCACAGATACGCAGTATTTT
v_call: TRBV7-2; d_call: -; clone_size: few; j_call: TRBJ2-7; cdr3_aa: CASTRQSLSYEQYF; cdr3_nt: TGTGCCAGCACCCGACAATCCCTCTCCTACGAGCAGTACTTC
v_call: TRBV5-4; d_call: -; clone_size: -; j_call: TRBJ1-1; cdr3_aa: CASSLAGRYTEAFF; cdr3_nt: TGTGCCAGCAGCTTGGCAGGGAGGTACACTGAAGCTTTCTTT
v_call: TRBV4-2; d_call: TRBD2; clone_size: -; j_call: TRBJ2-1; cdr3_aa: CASSRLAGTYNEQFF; cdr3_nt: TGTGCCAGCAGCCGACTAGCGGGGACCTACAATGAGCAGTTCTTC
v_call: TRBV5-4; d_call: TRBD2; clone_size: -; j_call: TRBJ2-7; cdr3_aa: CASSFGGGLFDEQYF; cdr3_nt: TGTGCCAGCAGCTTTGGCGGGGGACTGTTCGACGAGCAGTACTTC
v_call: TRBV19; d_call: TRBD1; clone_size: -; j_call: TRBJ1-2; cdr3_aa: CASRRTGGNYGYTF; cdr3_nt: TGTGCCAGCCGACGGACAGGAGGGAATTATGGCTACACCTTC
v_call: TRBV11-2; d_call: TRBD1; clone_size: -; j_call: TRBJ1-3; cdr3_aa: CASSSGQVPGNTIYF; cdr3_nt: TGTGCCAGCAGCTCCGGACAGGTTCCTGGAAACACCATATATTTT
v_call: TRBV5-1; d_call: -; clone_size: many; j_call: TRBJ1-6; cdr3_aa: CASSLDYTKNSPLHF; cdr3_nt: TGCGCCAGCAGCCTTGACTATACGAAGAATTCACCCCTCCACTTT
v_call: TRBV18; d_call: -; clone_size: -; j_call: TRBJ1-1; cdr3_aa: CASSPLSLTGGDTEAFF; cdr3_nt: TGTGCCAGCTCACCACTCAGTTTAACGGGCGGGGACACTGAAGCTTTCTTT
v_call: TRBV15; d_call: TRBD2; clone_size: once; j_call: TRBJ2-2; cdr3_aa: CATSHNGGSTGELFF; cdr3_nt: TGTGCCACCAGCCATAATGGCGGGAGCACCGGGGAGCTGTTTTTT
v_call: TRBV4-1; d_call: TRBD2; clone_size: -; j_call: TRBJ2-2; cdr3_aa: CASSQDPAGGRVYTGELFF; cdr3_nt: TGCGCCAGCAGCCAAGATCCAGCGGGGGGCCGGGTCTACACCGGGGAGCTGTTTTTT
v_call: TRBV7-6; d_call: -; clone_size: -; j_call: TRBJ1-1; cdr3_aa: CASSGDLNTEAFF; cdr3_nt: TGTGCCAGCAGCGGGGACTTGAACACTGAAGCTTTCTTT
v_call: TRBV14; d_call: TRBD1; clone_size: -; j_call: TRBJ1-6; cdr3_aa: CASSFGQGPTSPLHF; cdr3_nt: TGTGCCAGCAGCTTCGGACAGGGGCCAACTTCACCCCTCCACTTT
v_call: TRBV11-1; d_call: TRBD1; clone_size: -; j_call: TRBJ2-1; cdr3_aa: CASSPLGQGYNEQFF; cdr3_nt: TGTGCCAGCAGCCCTTTGGGACAGGGCTACAATGAGCAGTTCTTC
v_call: TRBV7-6; d_call: TRBD2; clone_size: -; j_call: TRBJ2-1; cdr3_aa: CASSLELAGGTYNEQFF; cdr3_nt: TGTGCCAGCAGCTTAGAATTGGCGGGGGGGACCTACAATGAGCAGTTCTTC
v_call: TRBV18; d_call: TRBD1; clone_size: -; j_call: TRBJ1-5; cdr3_aa: CASSSRGTANQPQHF; cdr3_nt: TGTGCCAGCTCATCACGCGGGACAGCAAATCAGCCCCAGCATTTT
v_call: TRBV2; d_call: TRBD1; clone_size: -; j_call: TRBJ1-6; cdr3_aa: CASSALGQRGSPLHF; cdr3_nt: TGTGCCAGCAGTGCGCTGGGACAGCGCGGTTCACCCCTCCACTTT
v_call: TRBV6-4; d_call: -; clone_size: many; j_call: TRBJ1-1; cdr3_aa: CASSDIVNTEAFF; cdr3_nt: TGTGCCAGCAGTGACATCGTGAACACTGAAGCTTTCTTT
v_call: TRBV18; d_call: TRBD1; clone_size: -; j_call: TRBJ1-3; cdr3_aa: CASSPDRASGNTIYF; cdr3_nt: TGTGCCAGCTCACCGGACAGGGCCTCTGGAAACACCATATATTTT
v_call: TRBV5-4; d_call: TRBD1; clone_size: few; j_call: TRBJ1-5; cdr3_aa: CASSLDGGQGDQPQHF; cdr3_nt: TGTGCCAGCAGCCTTGATGGGGGACAGGGGGATCAGCCCCAGCATTTT
v_call: TRBV5-4; d_call: TRBD2; clone_size: -; j_call: TRBJ2-7; cdr3_aa: CASSGGTSGGPAYEQYF; cdr3_nt: TGTGCCAGCAGCGGGGGGACTAGCGGGGGGCCCGCCTACGAGCAGTACTTC
v_call: TRBV5-8; d_call: -; clone_size: few; j_call: TRBJ2-1; cdr3_aa: CASKYRDTYNEQFF; cdr3_nt: TGTGCCAGCAAGTACAGGGATACCTACAATGAGCAGTTCTTC
v_call: TRBV7-8; d_call: TRBD2; clone_size: -; j_call: TRBJ2-5; cdr3_aa: CASSLVLAGPRTQYF; cdr3_nt: TGTGCCAGCAGCTTAGTACTAGCGGGCCCGCGGACCCAGTACTTC
v_call: TRBV7-2; d_call: -; clone_size: -; j_call: TRBJ2-1; cdr3_aa: CASTYQGGYNEQFF; cdr3_nt: TGTGCCAGCACCTATCAGGGGGGATACAATGAGCAGTTCTTC
v_call: TRBV7-7; d_call: -; clone_size: -; j_call: TRBJ2-3; cdr3_aa: CASSLNRVHTQYF; cdr3_nt: TGTGCCAGCAGCTTAAACAGGGTCCACACGCAGTATTTT
v_call: TRBV11-2; d_call: -; clone_size: -; j_call: TRBJ1-3; cdr3_aa: CASSMNRGSGNTIYF; cdr3_nt: TGTGCCAGCAGCATGAACCGGGGCTCTGGAAACACCATATATTTT
v_call: TRBV2; d_call: -; clone_size: -; j_call: TRBJ1-1; cdr3_aa: CASSEALQSAPAFF; cdr3_nt: TGTGCCAGCAGTGAAGCGCTTCAGTCCGCCCCAGCTTTCTTT
v_call: TRBV5-1; d_call: -; clone_size: -; j_call: TRBJ1-3; cdr3_aa: CASSLGQIFSGNTIYF; cdr3_nt: TGCGCCAGCAGCTTGGGGCAGATTTTCTCTGGAAACACCATATATTTT
v_call: TRBV7-3; d_call: TRBD1; clone_size: -; j_call: TRBJ2-5; cdr3_aa: CASSCYRGQETQYF; cdr3_nt: TGTGCCAGCAGCTGCTACAGGGGGCAAGAGACCCAGTACTTC
v_call: TRBV23-1; d_call: TRBD1; clone_size: -; j_call: TRBJ2-7; cdr3_aa: CASSQRLCGTGDYEQYF; cdr3_nt: TGCGCCAGCAGTCAAAGATTATGCGGGACAGGGGATTACGAGCAGTACTTC
v_call: TRBV7-6; d_call: TRBD2; clone_size: -; j_call: TRBJ2-4; cdr3_aa: CASSLVQGGMNIQYF; cdr3_nt: TGTGCCAGCAGCTTAGTTCAGGGAGGGATGAACATTCAGTACTTC
v_call: TRBV7-9; d_call: -; clone_size: -; j_call: TRBJ2-5; cdr3_aa: CASSLPLKDQETQYF; cdr3_nt: TGTGCCAGCAGCTTACCCCTAAAAGACCAAGAGACCCAGTACTTC
v_call: TRBV7-3; d_call: -; clone_size: -; j_call: TRBJ1-1; cdr3_aa: CASSLMGGRTEAFF; cdr3_nt: TGTGCCAGCAGCTTAATGGGGGGGCGCACTGAAGCTTTCTTT
v_call: TRBV2; d_call: -; clone_size: -; j_call: TRBJ1-1; cdr3_aa: CASSETGRTEAFF; cdr3_nt: TGTGCCAGCAGTGAGACAGGAAGGACTGAAGCTTTCTTT
v_call: TRBV2; d_call: -; clone_size: few; j_call: TRBJ1-5; cdr3_aa: CASSAGGSGNQPQHF; cdr3_nt: TGTGCCAGCAGTGCTGGAGGGAGTGGCAATCAGCCCCAGCATTTT
v_call: TRBV4-3; d_call: -; clone_size: -; j_call: TRBJ1-5; cdr3_aa: CASSQDTSRSPQHF; cdr3_nt: TGCGCCAGCAGCCAAGATACAAGCAGGTCGCCCCAGCATTTT
v_call: TRBV20-1; d_call: -; clone_size: few; j_call: TRBJ1-2; cdr3_aa: CSAPPGVTF; cdr3_nt: TGCAGTGCTCCACCAGGGGTCACCTTC
v_call: TRBV19; d_call: -; clone_size: -; j_call: TRBJ2-1; cdr3_aa: CASSIGSSYNEQFF; cdr3_nt: TGTGCCAGTAGTATAGGGAGCTCCTACAATGAGCAGTTCTTC
v_call: TRBV11-2; d_call: -; clone_size: -; j_call: TRBJ2-3; cdr3_aa: CASGLTGTDTQYF; cdr3_nt: TGTGCCAGCGGCTTGACAGGCACAGATACGCAGTATTTT
v_call: TRBV5-1; d_call: -; clone_size: once; j_call: TRBJ1-6; cdr3_aa: CASSPRTFRNSPLHF; cdr3_nt: TGCGCCAGCAGCCCCCGGACATTCCGGAATTCACCCCTCCACTTT
v_call: TRBV6-6; d_call: -; clone_size: -; j_call: TRBJ1-6; cdr3_aa: CAIAQGSYNSPLHF; cdr3_nt: TGTGCCATCGCCCAGGGTTCCTATAATTCACCCCTCCACTTT
v_call: TRBV5-1; d_call: TRBD1; clone_size: -; j_call: TRBJ1-4; cdr3_aa: CASSFRDRGEKLFF; cdr3_nt: TGCGCCAGCAGCTTCAGGGACAGAGGCGAAAAACTGTTTTTT
v_call: TRBV5-1; d_call: -; clone_size: few; j_call: TRBJ2-6; cdr3_aa: CASSLSGNSGANVLTF; cdr3_nt: TGCGCCAGCAGCTTGTCAGGGAACTCTGGGGCCAACGTCCTGACTTTC
v_call: TRBV5-1; d_call: TRBD1; clone_size: -; j_call: TRBJ2-7; cdr3_aa: CASSLGQGWYEQYF; cdr3_nt: TGCGCCAGCAGCCTAGGACAGGGTTGGTACGAGCAGTACTTC
v_call: TRBV4-3; d_call: TRBD1; clone_size: -; j_call: TRBJ2-5; cdr3_aa: CASSHNRGRRETQYF; cdr3_nt: TGCGCCAGCAGCCACAACAGGGGGCGCCGAGAGACCCAGTACTTC
v_call: TRBV18; d_call: TRBD1; clone_size: once; j_call: TRBJ2-7; cdr3_aa: CASSPATGISEQYF; cdr3_nt: TGTGCCAGCTCACCCGCGACAGGGATCAGCGAGCAGTACTTC
v_call: TRBV27; d_call: -; clone_size: once; j_call: TRBJ2-5; cdr3_aa: CASIRSGDPQETQYF; cdr3_nt: TGTGCCAGCATTCGCAGCGGAGACCCTCAAGAGACCCAGTACTTC
v_call: TRBV29-1; d_call: -; clone_size: once; j_call: TRBJ2-5; cdr3_aa: CSVDSGTETQYF; cdr3_nt: TGCAGCGTTGATTCAGGAACAGAGACCCAGTACTTC
v_call: TRBV7-9; d_call: -; clone_size: -; j_call: TRBJ1-2; cdr3_aa: CASSLGENYGYTF; cdr3_nt: TGTGCCAGCAGCTTAGGAGAGAATTATGGCTACACCTTC
v_call: TRBV6-5; d_call: TRBD2; clone_size: -; j_call: TRBJ2-3; cdr3_aa: CASSYGGADTQYF; cdr3_nt: TGTGCCAGCAGTTACGGGGGGGCAGATACGCAGTATTTT
v_call: TRBV2; d_call: TRBD2; clone_size: -; j_call: TRBJ2-2; cdr3_aa: CASSRERGRTGELFF; cdr3_nt: TGTGCCAGCAGCCGCGAGCGGGGGCGGACCGGGGAGCTGTTTTTT
v_call: TRBV4-3; d_call: -; clone_size: -; j_call: TRBJ1-6; cdr3_aa: CASSQETNTNSPLHF; cdr3_nt: TGCGCCAGCAGCCAAGAGACAAATACCAATTCACCCCTCCACTTT
v_call: TRBV6-1; d_call: -; clone_size: -; j_call: TRBJ1-5; cdr3_aa: CASSSVGGIQPQHF; cdr3_nt: TGTGCCAGCAGTTCCGTGGGGGGAATTCAGCCCCAGCATTTT
v_call: TRBV18; d_call: -; clone_size: -; j_call: TRBJ2-7; cdr3_aa: CASSPDSYEQYF; cdr3_nt: TGTGCCAGCTCACCGGACAGCTACGAGCAGTACTTC
v_call: TRBV5-4; d_call: TRBD2; clone_size: -; j_call: TRBJ2-5; cdr3_aa: CASSLGWGSGGETQYF; cdr3_nt: TGTGCCAGCAGCTTGGGGTGGGGTAGCGGGGGCGAGACCCAGTACTTC